The table lists the clone carrying this T cell receptor (beta chain) with a few counts. Its target is unknown. MiXCR, applied by TCRdb to the 5' RACE reads, yields one record per CDR3 protein. The sample includes approximately 200,000 distinct CDR3 sequences, roughly 13% seen only once; the top ten take approximately 15%. The data originate from a study of CD8 T cells in ankylosing spondylitis. The CDR3 is 13 amino acids. CDR1 SGHRS and CDR2 YFSETQ come from the germline V gene. With 5 bases removed from V and 2 bases from J, the gap between germline ends came to 10 bases. Study-wide points: Disease-linked clones proved CD8+ and comparatively uncommon in peripheral blood.

The receptor's source is a male donor with ankylosing spondylitis or in good health (not recorded which). The sequenced material came from blood, either unsorted or a sorted T cell fraction (not recorded which). The rearrangement uses TRBV5-1 and TRBJ2-5, with D uncertain. DNA for the CDR3: TGCGCCAGCAGTACCGGGCGGCAAGAGACCCAGTACTTC. It specifies CASSTGRQETQYF. Together with reference TRBV5-1 and TRBJ2-5, the CDR3 gives the full variable domain: KAGVTQTPRYLIKTRGQQVTLSCSPISGHRSVSWYQQTPGQGLQFLFEYFSETQRNKGNFPGRFSGRQFSNSRSEMNVSTLELGDSALYLCASSTGRQETQYFGPGTRLLVL.